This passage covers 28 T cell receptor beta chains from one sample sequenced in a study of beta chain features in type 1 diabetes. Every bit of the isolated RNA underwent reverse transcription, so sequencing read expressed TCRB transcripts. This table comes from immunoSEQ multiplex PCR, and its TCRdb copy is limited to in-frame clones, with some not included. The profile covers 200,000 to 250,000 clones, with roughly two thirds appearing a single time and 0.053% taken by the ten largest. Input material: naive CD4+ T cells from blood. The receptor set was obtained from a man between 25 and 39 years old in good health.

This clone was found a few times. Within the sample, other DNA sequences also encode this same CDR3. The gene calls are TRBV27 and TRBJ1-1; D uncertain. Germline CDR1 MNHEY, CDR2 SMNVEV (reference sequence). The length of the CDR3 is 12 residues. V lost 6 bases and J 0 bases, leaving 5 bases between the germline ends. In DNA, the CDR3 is TGTGCCAGCAGCTCAGTGAACACTGAAGCTTTCTTT. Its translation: CASSSVNTEAFF.

CDR3 protein: CASSLGTAYTF. Here the CDR3 DNA reads TGTGCCAGCAGCTTAGGGACTGCCTACACCTTC. This chain links TRBV7-9 with TRBJ1-2, with D unclear. CDR1 SEHNR and CDR2 FQNEAQ come from the germline V gene (reference sequence). V shed 1 base and J shed 10 bases, with 7 bases lying between them. The CDR3 is 11 residues long.

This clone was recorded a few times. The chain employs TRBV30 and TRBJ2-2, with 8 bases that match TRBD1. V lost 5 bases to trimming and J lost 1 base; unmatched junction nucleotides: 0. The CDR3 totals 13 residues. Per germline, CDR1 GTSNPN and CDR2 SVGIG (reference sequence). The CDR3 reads CAWGQGNTGELFF. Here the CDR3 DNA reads TGTGCCTGGGGACAGGGGAACACCGGGGAGCTGTTTTTT.

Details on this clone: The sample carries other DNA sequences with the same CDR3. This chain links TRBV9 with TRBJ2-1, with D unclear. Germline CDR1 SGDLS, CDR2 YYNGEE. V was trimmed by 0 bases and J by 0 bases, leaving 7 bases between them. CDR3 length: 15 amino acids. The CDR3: CASSVAVSSYNEQFF. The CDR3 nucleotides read TGTGCCAGCAGCGTAGCGGTCAGCTCCTACAATGAGCAGTTCTTC.

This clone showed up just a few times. The CDR3 DNA sequence: TGTGCCAGCAGCTTGGGAGGGACTAGCGGGAGGGCCAGGCAGTTCTTC. This sequence encodes CASSLGGTSGRARQFF. This chain uses TRBV7-2 with TRBJ2-1; 16 nucleotides match TRBD2. The CDR3 consists of 16 residues. J was trimmed by 12 bases and V by 3 bases; bases with no gene match: 8. CDR1 is SGHTA, CDR2 FQGNSA, per germline. Variable domain in full (rest from reference TRBV7-2 and TRBJ2-1): GAGVSQSPSNKVTEKGKDVELRCDPISGHTALYWYRQSLGQGLEFLIYFQGNSAPDKSGLPSDRFSAERTGGSVSTLTIQRTQQEDSAVYLCASSLGGTSGRARQFFGPGTRLTVL.

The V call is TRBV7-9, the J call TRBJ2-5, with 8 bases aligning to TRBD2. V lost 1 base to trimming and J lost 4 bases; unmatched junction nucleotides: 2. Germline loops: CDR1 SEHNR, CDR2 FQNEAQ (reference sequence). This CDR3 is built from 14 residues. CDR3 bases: TGTGCCAGCAGCTTAGGGAGCGGGGGAGAGACCCAGTACTTC. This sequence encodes CASSLGSGGETQYF.

The CDR3 region has the DNA TGTGCCAGCAGCGGCGGGAGGTGGTGGGAGACCCAGTACTTC. This translates into CASSGGRWWETQYF. V gene TRBV14 combines with J gene TRBJ2-5; 8 positions agree with TRBD2. Germline CDR1 and CDR2: SGHDN and FVKESK. V lost 5 bases to trimming and J lost 5 bases; unmatched junction nucleotides: 7. The CDR3 contains 14 residues.

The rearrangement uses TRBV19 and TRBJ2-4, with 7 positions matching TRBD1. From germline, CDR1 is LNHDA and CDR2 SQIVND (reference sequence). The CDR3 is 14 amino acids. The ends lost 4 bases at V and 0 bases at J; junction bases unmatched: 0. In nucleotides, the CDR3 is TGTGCCAGTAGTACAGGGGGAGCCAAAAACATTCAGTACTTC. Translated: CASSTGGAKNIQYF. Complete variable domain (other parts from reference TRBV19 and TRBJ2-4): DGGITQSPKYLFRKEGQNVTLSCEQNLNHDAMYWYRQDPGQGLRLIYYSQIVNDFQKGDIAEGYSVSREKKESFPLTVTSAQKNPTAFYLCASSTGGAKNIQYFGAGTRLSVL.

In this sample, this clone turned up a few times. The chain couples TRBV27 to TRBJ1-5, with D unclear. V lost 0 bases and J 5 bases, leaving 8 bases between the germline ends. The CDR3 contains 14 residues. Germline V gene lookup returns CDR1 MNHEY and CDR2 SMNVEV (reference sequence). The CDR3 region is CASSLSYWDQPQHF. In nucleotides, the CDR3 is TGTGCCAGCAGTTTATCATATTGGGATCAGCCCCAGCATTTT.

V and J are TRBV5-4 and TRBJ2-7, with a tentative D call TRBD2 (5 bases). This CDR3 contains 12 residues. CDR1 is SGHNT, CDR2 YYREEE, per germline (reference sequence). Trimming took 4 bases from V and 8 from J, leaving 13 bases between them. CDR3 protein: CASSEDSTQQYF. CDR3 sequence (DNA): TGTGCCAGCAGCGAGGACTCAACCCAGCAGTACTTC.

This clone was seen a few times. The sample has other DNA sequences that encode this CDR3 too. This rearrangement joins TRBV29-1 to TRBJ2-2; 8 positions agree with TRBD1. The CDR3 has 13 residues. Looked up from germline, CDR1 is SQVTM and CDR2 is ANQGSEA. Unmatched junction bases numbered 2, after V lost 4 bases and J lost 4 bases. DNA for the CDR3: TGCAGCGTTGGAACAGGGGGCACCGGGGAGCTGTTTTTT. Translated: CSVGTGGTGELFF.

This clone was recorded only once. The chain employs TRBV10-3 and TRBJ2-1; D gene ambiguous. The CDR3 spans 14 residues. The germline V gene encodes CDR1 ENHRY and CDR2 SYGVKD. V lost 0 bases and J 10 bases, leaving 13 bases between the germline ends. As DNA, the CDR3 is TGTGCCATCAGTGAGTCGAACGGAGCATCCGAGCAGTTCTTC. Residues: CAISESNGASEQFF.

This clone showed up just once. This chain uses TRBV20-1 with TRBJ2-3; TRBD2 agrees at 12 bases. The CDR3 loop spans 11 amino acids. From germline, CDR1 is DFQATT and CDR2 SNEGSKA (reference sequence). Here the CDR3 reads CRLAGGDTQYF. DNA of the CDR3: TGCAGACTAGCGGGAGGAGATACGCAGTATTTT.

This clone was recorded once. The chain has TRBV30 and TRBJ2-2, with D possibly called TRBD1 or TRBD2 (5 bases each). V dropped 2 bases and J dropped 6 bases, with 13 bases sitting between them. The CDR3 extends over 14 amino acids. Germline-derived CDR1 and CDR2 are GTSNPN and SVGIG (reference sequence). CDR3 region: CAWSWDPGAGELFF. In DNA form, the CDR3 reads TGTGCCTGGAGTTGGGACCCAGGCGCCGGGGAGCTGTTTTTT.

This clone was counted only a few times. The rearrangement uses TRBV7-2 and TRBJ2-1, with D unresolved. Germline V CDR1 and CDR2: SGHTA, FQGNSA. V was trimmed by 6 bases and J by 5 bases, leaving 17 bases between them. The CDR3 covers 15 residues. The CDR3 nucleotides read TGTGCCAGCAGAGAACGCCCGGCTAAGGACAATGAGCAGTTCTTC. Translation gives CASRERPAKDNEQFF.

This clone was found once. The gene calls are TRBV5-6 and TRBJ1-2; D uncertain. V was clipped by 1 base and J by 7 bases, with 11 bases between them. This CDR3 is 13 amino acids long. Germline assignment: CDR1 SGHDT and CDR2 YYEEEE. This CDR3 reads CASSLSRLRGYTF. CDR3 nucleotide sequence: TGTGCCAGCAGCTTGTCGCGGCTCCGTGGCTACACCTTC.

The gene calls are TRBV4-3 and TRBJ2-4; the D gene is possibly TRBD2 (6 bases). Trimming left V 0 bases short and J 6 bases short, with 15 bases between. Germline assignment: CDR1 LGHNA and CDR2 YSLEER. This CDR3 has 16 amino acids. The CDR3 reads CASSQEEVGGRNIQYF. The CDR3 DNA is TGCGCCAGCAGCCAAGAGGAAGTGGGGGGAAGAAACATTCAGTACTTC.

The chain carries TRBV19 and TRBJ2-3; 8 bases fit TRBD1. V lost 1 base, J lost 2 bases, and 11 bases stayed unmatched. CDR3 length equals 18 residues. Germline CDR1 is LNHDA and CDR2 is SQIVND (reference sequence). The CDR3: CASSIAAGQGGSTDTQYF. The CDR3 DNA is TGTGCCAGTAGTATAGCTGCCGGACAGGGTGGATCCACAGATACGCAGTATTTT.

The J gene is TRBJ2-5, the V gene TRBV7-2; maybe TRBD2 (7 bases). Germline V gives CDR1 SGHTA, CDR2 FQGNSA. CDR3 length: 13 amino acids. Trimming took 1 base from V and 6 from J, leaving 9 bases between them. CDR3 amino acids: CASSLEGGKTQYF. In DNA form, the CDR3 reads TGTGCCAGCAGCTTAGAGGGGGGGAAGACCCAGTACTTC.

The CDR3 reads CASSAEAAVYGYTF. Written as DNA, the CDR3 is TGTGCCAGCAGCGCCGAGGCGGCAGTCTATGGCTACACCTTC. This rearrangement joins TRBV7-2 to TRBJ1-2; D is unresolved. Deletions cut 5 bases from V and 4 bases from J, with 14 bases between. This CDR3 spans 14 amino acids. Germline loops: CDR1 SGHTA, CDR2 FQGNSA.

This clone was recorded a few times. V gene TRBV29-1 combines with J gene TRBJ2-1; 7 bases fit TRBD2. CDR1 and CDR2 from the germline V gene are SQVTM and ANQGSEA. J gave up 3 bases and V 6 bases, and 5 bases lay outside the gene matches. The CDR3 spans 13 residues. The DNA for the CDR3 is TGCAGCGTCGCGGGAGCGCTCTACAATGAGCAGTTCTTC. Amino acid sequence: CSVAGALYNEQFF.

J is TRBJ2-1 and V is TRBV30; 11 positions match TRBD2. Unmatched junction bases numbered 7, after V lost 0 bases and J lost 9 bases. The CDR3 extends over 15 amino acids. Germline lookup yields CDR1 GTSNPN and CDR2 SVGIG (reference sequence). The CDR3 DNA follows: TGTGCCTGGAGTGTACTTAGCGGGAGGGCCGGTGAGCAGTTCTTC. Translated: CAWSVLSGRAGEQFF.

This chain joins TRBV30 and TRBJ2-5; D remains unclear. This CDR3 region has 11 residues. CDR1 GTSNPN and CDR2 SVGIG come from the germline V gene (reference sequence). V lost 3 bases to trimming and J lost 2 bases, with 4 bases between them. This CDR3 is CAWRLQETQYF. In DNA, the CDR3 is TGTGCCTGGAGACTGCAAGAGACCCAGTACTTC.

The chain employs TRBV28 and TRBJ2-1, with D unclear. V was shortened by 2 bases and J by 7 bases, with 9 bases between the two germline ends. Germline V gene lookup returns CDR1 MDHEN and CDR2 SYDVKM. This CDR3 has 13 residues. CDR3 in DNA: TGTGCCAGCAGTTTACCAATGGGGAATGAGCAGTTCTTC. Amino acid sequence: CASSLPMGNEQFF.

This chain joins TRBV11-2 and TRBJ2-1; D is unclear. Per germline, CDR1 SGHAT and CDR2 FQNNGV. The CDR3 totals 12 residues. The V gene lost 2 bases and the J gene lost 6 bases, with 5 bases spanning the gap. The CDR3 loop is CASSLIPNEQFF. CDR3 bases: TGTGCCAGCAGCTTAATACCCAATGAGCAGTTCTTC.

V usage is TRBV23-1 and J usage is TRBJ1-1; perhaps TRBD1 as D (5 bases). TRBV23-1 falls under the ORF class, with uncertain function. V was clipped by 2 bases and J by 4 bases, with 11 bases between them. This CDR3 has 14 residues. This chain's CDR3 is CASSQPPGFTEAFF. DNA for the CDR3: TGCGCCAGCAGTCAACCTCCAGGGTTCACTGAAGCTTTCTTT.

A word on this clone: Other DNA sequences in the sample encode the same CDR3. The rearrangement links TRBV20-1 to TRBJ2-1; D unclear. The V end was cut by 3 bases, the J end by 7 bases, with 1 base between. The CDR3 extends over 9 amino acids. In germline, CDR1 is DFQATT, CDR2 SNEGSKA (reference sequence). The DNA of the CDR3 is TGCAGTGCTAGGAATGAGCAGTTCTTC. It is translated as CSARNEQFF.

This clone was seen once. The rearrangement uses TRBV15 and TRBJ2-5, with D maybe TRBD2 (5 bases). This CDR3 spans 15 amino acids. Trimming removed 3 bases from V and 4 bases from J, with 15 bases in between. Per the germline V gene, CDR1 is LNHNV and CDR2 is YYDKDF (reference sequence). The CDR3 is CATSRKNAGPETQYF. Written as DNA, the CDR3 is TGTGCCACCAGCAGGAAGAACGCGGGCCCAGAGACCCAGTACTTC.